The source of this TCR beta chain is a study of Ad26.COV2.S vaccination and SARS-CoV-2 variants. Study in general: The study gave Ad26.COV2.S intramuscularly, once or twice 56 days apart.

Treatment in this sample: roughly 19 received Ad26.COV2.S at low or high dose, single or two shots; several received placebo; per-sample allocation not given. All samples were drawn on day 63, counting from the first vaccine or placebo injection. The study used a vaccine consisting of an Ad26 vector that expressed Wuhan-strain SARS-CoV-2 spike. Clones were read by immunoSEQ multiplex PCR, and TCRdb kept only the in-frame ones, dropping some. Among some 410,000 clones listed, 92% were seen once. The sample holds one count of this clone. Losses at the gene ends were 8 bases for V and 7 bases for J; bases not matched to a gene: 7. This CDR3 comprises 13 residues. CDR1 is LNHDA, CDR2 SQIVND, per germline (reference sequence).

The chain carries TRBV19 and TRBJ1-4, with TRBD1 matching 7 bases. This TCR was sampled from a person aged 18-60 years who received the Ad26.COV2.S COVID-19 vaccine or a placebo. The material sequenced was peripheral blood, taken in a trial of Ad26.COV2.S vaccine versus placebo. The CDR3 DNA sequence: TGTGCCAGTGAAGGGGGCCTGTTTGAAAAACTGTTTTTT. This encodes CASEGGLFEKLFF.